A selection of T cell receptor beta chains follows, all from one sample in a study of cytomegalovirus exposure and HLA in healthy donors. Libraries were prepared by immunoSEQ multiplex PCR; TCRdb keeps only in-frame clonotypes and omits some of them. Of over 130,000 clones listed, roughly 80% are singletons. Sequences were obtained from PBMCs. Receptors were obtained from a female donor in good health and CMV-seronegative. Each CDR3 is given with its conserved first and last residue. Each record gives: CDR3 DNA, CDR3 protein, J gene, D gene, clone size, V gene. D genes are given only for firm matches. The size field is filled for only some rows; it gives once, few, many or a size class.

TGTGCCAGTAGTATATCAAGGCAGGGCACCGGGGAGCTGTTTTTT | CASSISRQGTGELFF | TRBJ2-2 | NA | NA | TRBV19
TGTGCCAGCAGTTCACTAGGTCTAAACACCGGGGAGCTGTTTTTT | CASSSLGLNTGELFF | TRBJ2-2 | NA | few | TRBV6-5
TGTGCCAGCAGAAGGGACATAGGGGAAAAACTGTTTTTT | CASRRDIGEKLFF | TRBJ1-4 | NA | NA | TRBV6-6
TGTGCCAGCAGTGTGGATAGCGGGAGCTACAATGAGCAGTTCTTC | CASSVDSGSYNEQFF | TRBJ2-1 | TRBD2 | NA | TRBV2
TGTGCCAGCAGGAAGGGACAGGCTAACGAGCAGTACTTC | CASRKGQANEQYF | TRBJ2-7 | TRBD1 | NA | TRBV6-5
TGCGCCAGCAGCCAAGGGGTCAACAGGGCATCCGGGGAGCTGTTTTTT | CASSQGVNRASGELFF | TRBJ2-2 | NA | few | TRBV4-1
TGTGCCAGCAGCAGGGGGACAGGGGGTCAGCCCCAGCATTTT | CASSRGTGGQPQHF | TRBJ1-5 | TRBD1 | NA | TRBV5-8
TGTGCCAGCAGTTTACGGCGGGAGTGGGGCGAGCAGTACTTC | CASSLRREWGEQYF | TRBJ2-7 | TRBD2 | NA | TRBV28
TGCGCCAGCACCGTGGAGGGCGGCTATGGCTACACCTTC | CASTVEGGYGYTF | TRBJ1-2 | NA | NA | TRBV5-1
TGTGCCAGCAGCTTGCGGGACAGGGGGACTCCCCGTGAGCAGTTCTTC | CASSLRDRGTPREQFF | TRBJ2-1 | TRBD1 | NA | TRBV5-6
TGTGCCGCACACATACAGGGGGCGAACACTGAAGCTTTCTTT | CAAHIQGANTEAFF | TRBJ1-1 | TRBD1 | NA | TRBV28
TGTGCCTGGAGTTGGGGGGGTACGCAGTATTTT | CAWSWGGTQYF | TRBJ2-3 | TRBD2 | NA | TRBV30
TGTGCCAGCACCGCCAAAAGAGGGGGTCATGAGCAGTTCTTC | CASTAKRGGHEQFF | TRBJ2-1 | NA | once | TRBV27
TGTGCCAGCAGTTACTCAAGCGGGAGGGCGCATGAGCAGTTCTTC | CASSYSSGRAHEQFF | TRBJ2-1 | TRBD2 | NA | TRBV6-5
TGTGCCAGCAGCTTATATCTGGGGAGAGTTCAAAATAATTCACCCCTCCACTTT | CASSLYLGRVQNNSPLHF | TRBJ1-6 | NA | NA | TRBV5-6
TGTGCCAGCAGTTTGAGTAGCGGGATATCAAGAACTCGCACAGATACGCAGTATTTT | CASSLSSGISRTRTDTQYF | TRBJ2-3 | TRBD2 | NA | TRBV27
TGTGCCAGCAGTCCCCCCGCTGGGGCCAACGTCCTGACTTTC | CASSPPAGANVLTF | TRBJ2-6 | NA | NA | TRBV6-5
TGTGCCAGCAGCTCCAATTTGGGGACAGCCGTCTACGAGCAGTACTTC | CASSSNLGTAVYEQYF | TRBJ2-7 | TRBD1 | NA | TRBV7-8
TGTGCCAGCACCACCGTGGGGGGAGAGGGTACGCAGTATTTT | CASTTVGGEGTQYF | TRBJ2-3 | NA | NA | TRBV9
TGTGCCAGCAGTTTCCAGGGGAACTACGAGCAGTACTTC | CASSFQGNYEQYF | TRBJ2-7 | NA | NA | TRBV6-5
TGCGCCAGCAGCCAAGATTCCATACAGGGTAGTAGCTACACCTTC | CASSQDSIQGSSYTF | TRBJ1-2 | NA | NA | TRBV4-1
TGCGCCAGCAGCCAAGAAGTCGGGGGGGGCACTGAAGCTTTCTTT | CASSQEVGGGTEAFF | TRBJ1-1 | NA | few | TRBV4-1
TGCGCCAGCAGCCCGGGACAGGGGGCGGGGGAGCAGTACTTC | CASSPGQGAGEQYF | TRBJ2-7 | TRBD1 | NA | TRBV5-1
TGTGCCAGCAGCCCGGGACAGACCCTCAACTTC | CASSPGQTLNF | TRBJ2-7 | TRBD1 | NA | TRBV7-9
TGTGCCAGCAGCTTAAATAACAGGCGTAACACTGAAGCTTTCTTT | CASSLNNRRNTEAFF | TRBJ1-1 | NA | NA | TRBV11-2